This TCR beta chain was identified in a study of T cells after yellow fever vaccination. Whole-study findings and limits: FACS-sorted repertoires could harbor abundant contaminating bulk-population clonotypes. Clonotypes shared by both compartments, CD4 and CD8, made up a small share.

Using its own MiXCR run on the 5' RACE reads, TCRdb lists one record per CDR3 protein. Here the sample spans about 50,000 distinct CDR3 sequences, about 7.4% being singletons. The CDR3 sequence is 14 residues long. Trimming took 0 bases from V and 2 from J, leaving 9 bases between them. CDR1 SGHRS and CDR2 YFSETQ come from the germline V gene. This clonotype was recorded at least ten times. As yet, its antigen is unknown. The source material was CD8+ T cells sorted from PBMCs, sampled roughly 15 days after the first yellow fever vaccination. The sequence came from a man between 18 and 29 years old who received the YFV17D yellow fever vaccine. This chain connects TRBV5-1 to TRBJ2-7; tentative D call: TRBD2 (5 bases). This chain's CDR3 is CASSLVGETYEQYF. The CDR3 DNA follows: TGCGCCAGCAGCTTGGTCGGGGAAACCTACGAGCAGTACTTC. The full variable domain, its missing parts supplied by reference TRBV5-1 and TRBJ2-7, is KAGVTQTPRYLIKTRGQQVTLSCSPISGHRSVSWYQQTPGQGLQFLFEYFSETQRNKGNFPGRFSGRQFSNSRSEMNVSTLELGDSALYLCASSLVGETYEQYFGPGTRLTVT.